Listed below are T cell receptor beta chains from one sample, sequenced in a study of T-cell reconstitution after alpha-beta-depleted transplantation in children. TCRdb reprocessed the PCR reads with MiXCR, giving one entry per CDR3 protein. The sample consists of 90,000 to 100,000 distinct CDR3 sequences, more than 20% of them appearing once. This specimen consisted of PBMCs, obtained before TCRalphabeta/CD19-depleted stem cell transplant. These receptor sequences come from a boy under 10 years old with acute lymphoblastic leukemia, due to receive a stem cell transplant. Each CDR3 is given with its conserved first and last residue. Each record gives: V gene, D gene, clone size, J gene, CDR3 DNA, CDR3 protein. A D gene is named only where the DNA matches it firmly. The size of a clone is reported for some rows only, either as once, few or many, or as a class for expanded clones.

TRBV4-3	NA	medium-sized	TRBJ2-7	TGCGCCAGCAGCCAAGTTACTGGCGAGCAGTACTTC	CASSQVTGEQYF
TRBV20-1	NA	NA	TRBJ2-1	TGCAGTGCAAAGGGGCCCAACAATGAGCAGTTATTC	CSAKGPNNEQLF
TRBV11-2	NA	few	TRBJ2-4	TGTGCCAGCAGCTTAGACGGCGCCCTAGCCAAAAACATTCAGTACTTC	CASSLDGALAKNIQYF
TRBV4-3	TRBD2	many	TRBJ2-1	TGCGCCAGCAGCCAAGGACTAGCGGGGTCCTACAATGAGCAGTTCTTC	CASSQGLAGSYNEQFF
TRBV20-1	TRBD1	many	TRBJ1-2	TGCAGTGCTAGGCCGGGACAGGGGAACTATGGCTACACCTTC	CSARPGQGNYGYTF
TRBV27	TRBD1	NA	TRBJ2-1	TGTGCCAGCAGTGACAAGCCGGGACAGGGGTACTACAATGAGCAGTTCTTC	CASSDKPGQGYYNEQFF
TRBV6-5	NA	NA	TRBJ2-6	TGTGCCAGCAGCTTACGTAGAGGGGGGGTCTCTGGGGCCAACGTCCTGACTTTC	CASSLRRGGVSGANVLTF
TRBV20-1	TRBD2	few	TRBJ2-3	TGCAGTGCTCGGGGGACTAGCGGAAGCACAGATACGCAGTATTTT	CSARGTSGSTDTQYF
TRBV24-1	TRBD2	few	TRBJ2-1	TGTGCCACCAGTGAGCCGACTAGCGGATTATACAATGAGCAGTTCTTC	CATSEPTSGLYNEQFF
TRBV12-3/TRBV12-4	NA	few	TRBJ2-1	TGTGCCAGCAATTCCAGGAGCGGAGGTTACAATGAGCAGTTCTTC	CASNSRSGGYNEQFF
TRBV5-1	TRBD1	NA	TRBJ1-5	TGCGCCAGCAGGGAGACAGGGGGTAGCAATCAGCCCCAGCATTTT	CASRETGGSNQPQHF
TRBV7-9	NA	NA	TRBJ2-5	TGTGCCAGCAGCTTCTTCGGCCCCGAGAAAGAGACCCAGTACTTC	CASSFFGPEKETQYF
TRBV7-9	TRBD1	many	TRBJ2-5	TGTGCCAGCAGCTCAAACCGGGACAGGAACCAAGAGACCCAGTACTTC	CASSSNRDRNQETQYF
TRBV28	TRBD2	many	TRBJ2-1	TGTGCCAGCAGGGGGACTAGCGGGAGGAATGAGCAGTTCTTC	CASRGTSGRNEQFF
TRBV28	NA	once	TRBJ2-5	TGTGCCAGCAGTTTAGCCCGAGAGACCCAGTACTTC	CASSLARETQYF
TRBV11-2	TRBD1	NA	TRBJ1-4	TGTGCCAGCAGCTTAGGAGACAGGGATCAAGAAAAACTGTTTTTT	CASSLGDRDQEKLFF
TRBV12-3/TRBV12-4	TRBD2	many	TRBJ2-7	TGTGCCAGCAGCCTCACTAGCGGCTCCTACGAGCAGTACTTC	CASSLTSGSYEQYF
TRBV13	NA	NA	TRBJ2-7	TGTGCCAGCAGCTTTACCCGGGGGAGCTCCTACGAGCAGTACTTC	CASSFTRGSSYEQYF
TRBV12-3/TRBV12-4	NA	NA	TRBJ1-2	TGTGCCAGCAGCCTCGGAATTTGGGGCTACACCTTC	CASSLGIWGYTF
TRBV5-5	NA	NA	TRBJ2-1	TGTGCCAGCAGCTTGCGGGACTCCAGCTCCTACAATGAGCAGTTCTTC	CASSLRDSSSYNEQFF
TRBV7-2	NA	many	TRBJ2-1	TGTGCCAGCAGCTTAACCTCTAGCGTTTACAATGAGCAGTTCTTC	CASSLTSSVYNEQFF
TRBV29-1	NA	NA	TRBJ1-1	TGCAGCGTTCGTGCGACAGGAAACACTGAAGCTTTCTTT	CSVRATGNTEAFF
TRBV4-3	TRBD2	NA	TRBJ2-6	TGCGCCAGCAGCCAAGGGACTAGCGGGAGTATGACTGGGGCCAACGTCCTGACTTTC	CASSQGTSGSMTGANVLTF
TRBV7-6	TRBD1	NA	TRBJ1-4	TGTGCCAGCAGCCCGGACAGGGGAGGGGAGGAAAAACTGTTTTTT	CASSPDRGGEEKLFF
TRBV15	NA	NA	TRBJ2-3	TGTGCCACCAGCAGCGGTAGCACAGATACGCAGTATTTT	CATSSGSTDTQYF
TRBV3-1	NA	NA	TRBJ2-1	TGTGCCAGCAGCCAAGCGGGGGAGTGGGGCAATGAGCAGTTCTTC	CASSQAGEWGNEQFF
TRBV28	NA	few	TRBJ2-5	TGTGCCAGCAGTCCCCGGCTTCCGGAGACCCAGTACTTC	CASSPRLPETQYF
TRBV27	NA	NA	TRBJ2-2	TGTGCCAGCAGTATTAGATTAGCCTCGAACACCGGGGAGCTGTTTTTT	CASSIRLASNTGELFF
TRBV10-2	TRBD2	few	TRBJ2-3	TGCGCCAGCAGTGGGCTAGCGGGAATCTCAACAGATACGCAGTATTTT	CASSGLAGISTDTQYF
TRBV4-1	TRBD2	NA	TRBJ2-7	TGCGCCAGCAGCCGCAACGAGGCTAGCGGAGACGTCTACGAGCAGTACTTC	CASSRNEASGDVYEQYF
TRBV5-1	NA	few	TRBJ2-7	TGCGCCAGCAGCTTGATGATTCCAGAGGACGAGCAGTACTTC	CASSLMIPEDEQYF
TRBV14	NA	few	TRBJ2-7	TGTGCCAGCAGCCAAGGGGGGTACGAGCAGTACTTC	CASSQGGYEQYF
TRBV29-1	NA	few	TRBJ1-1	TGCAGCGTTGAAGGCTCACAGAGAACCACTGAAGCTTTCTTT	CSVEGSQRTTEAFF
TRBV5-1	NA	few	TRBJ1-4	TGCGCCAGCAGCTCGGCCGTCATGGGTTCTGAAAAACTGTTTTTT	CASSSAVMGSEKLFF
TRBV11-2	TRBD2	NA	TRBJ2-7	TGTGCCAGCAGCTTGACTAGCGGAGTTTACGAGCAGTACTTC	CASSLTSGVYEQYF
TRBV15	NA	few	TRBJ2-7	TGTGCCACCGCCGTATCGGGGAGATACGAGCAGTACTTC	CATAVSGRYEQYF
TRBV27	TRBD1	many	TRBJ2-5	TGTGCCAGCACATCGGGACAGGGGCGGGGGGAGACCCAGTACTTC	CASTSGQGRGETQYF